Listed below are T cell receptor beta chains from one sample, sequenced in a study of technical replicates of blood from a few donors. Method: immunoSEQ multiplex PCR; TCRdb's copy keeps in-frame clones and lacks some. This table holds about 85,000 clones, roughly 94% found once. Material: T cells isolated from PBMCs. The receptor set was obtained from a human donor in good health. Each CDR3 is given with its conserved first and last residue. A D gene is named only where the DNA matches it firmly. Clone size appears in some rows only: once, few, many, or a class for an expanded clone.

size: once; V: TRBV11-2; D: TRBD1; J: TRBJ2-7; DNA: TGTGCCAGCAGCTCAACAGGGGGTGGCGAGCAGTACTTC; CDR3: CASSSTGGGEQYF
size: .; V: TRBV28; D: .; J: TRBJ2-3; DNA: TGTGCCAGCAGTTTACTTCCGAGCATTCGGTGGACAGATACGCAGTATTTT; CDR3: CASSLLPSIRWTDTQYF
size: .; V: TRBV12-5; D: .; J: TRBJ1-2; DNA: TGTGCTAGTGGTACCTCTCCGGGTGGCTACACCTTC; CDR3: CASGTSPGGYTF
size: .; V: TRBV10-3; D: .; J: TRBJ1-1; DNA: TGTGCCATCAGTGAGGGCAGGGGAGCGGACACTGAAGCTTTCTTT; CDR3: CAISEGRGADTEAFF
size: .; V: TRBV5-1; D: TRBD2; J: TRBJ2-5; DNA: TGCGCCAGCAGCTTGGGTAGCGGGAGTGGAGAGACCCAGTACTTC; CDR3: CASSLGSGSGETQYF
size: once; V: TRBV28; D: TRBD1; J: TRBJ1-1; DNA: TGTGCCAGCAGTCTAACTGGACAGGGGATTTCTACTGAAGCTTTCTTT; CDR3: CASSLTGQGISTEAFF
size: .; V: TRBV5-4; D: .; J: TRBJ2-3; DNA: TGTGCCAGCAGCTTGGGTGGCCGAAGCACAGATACGCAGTATTTT; CDR3: CASSLGGRSTDTQYF
size: .; V: TRBV7-6; D: .; J: TRBJ2-5; DNA: TGTGCCAGCAGCTGGGGCGTGGTAGACCAGTACTTC; CDR3: CASSWGVVDQYF
size: .; V: TRBV19; D: .; J: TRBJ2-7; DNA: TGTGCCAGTAGTTGGGGCGGGGAGGAGAACGAGCAGTACTTC; CDR3: CASSWGGEENEQYF
size: .; V: TRBV4-1; D: TRBD1; J: TRBJ1-1; DNA: TGCGCCAGCAGCCAATCGGGGACAGGGAGGAACACTGAAGCTTTCTTT; CDR3: CASSQSGTGRNTEAFF
size: .; V: TRBV6-6; D: .; J: TRBJ1-5; DNA: TGTGCCAGCAGTTACTCCCTCCCCACATATCAGCCCCAGCATTTT; CDR3: CASSYSLPTYQPQHF
size: few; V: TRBV4-2; D: .; J: TRBJ1-5; DNA: TGTGCCAGCAGCCAAGTCCTTAGCAATCAGCCCCAGCATTTT; CDR3: CASSQVLSNQPQHF
size: .; V: TRBV5-1; D: TRBD1; J: TRBJ2-3; DNA: TGCGCCAGCGCCGGGGACAGGGGGCAAGTAGATACGCAGTATTTT; CDR3: CASAGDRGQVDTQYF
size: .; V: TRBV5-5; D: .; J: TRBJ2-5; DNA: TGTGCCAGCAGCTTAGGTAGCGGTATAGAGACCCAGTACTTC; CDR3: CASSLGSGIETQYF
size: .; V: TRBV7-8; D: .; J: TRBJ2-1; DNA: TGTGCCAGCAGCTTAGTTAGAGGAGGGCCCCACAATGAGCAGTTCTTC; CDR3: CASSLVRGGPHNEQFF
size: few; V: TRBV29-1; D: TRBD1; J: TRBJ1-6; DNA: TGCAGCGTGTCCCAGGGGGATAATTCACCCCTCCACTTT; CDR3: CSVSQGDNSPLHF
size: few; V: TRBV11-2; D: .; J: TRBJ1-6; DNA: TGTGCCAGCAGCTTAGTGTACAGGGTTGGAAATTCACCCCTCCACTTT; CDR3: CASSLVYRVGNSPLHF
size: .; V: TRBV28; D: TRBD2; J: TRBJ2-3; DNA: TGTGCCAGCCAGGACCTAGCGGGGGGCACAGATACGCAGTATTTT; CDR3: CASQDLAGGTDTQYF
size: .; V: TRBV6-1; D: .; J: TRBJ1-2; DNA: TGTGCCAGCAGTGAAGGGGGAGCTTACTATGGCTACACCTTC; CDR3: CASSEGGAYYGYTF
size: .; V: TRBV6-1; D: .; J: TRBJ2-7; DNA: TGTGCCAGCAGTGAAGGAACGGGATCCTACGAGCAGTACTTC; CDR3: CASSEGTGSYEQYF
size: .; V: TRBV28; D: .; J: TRBJ1-2; DNA: TGTGCCAGCACGTCCCCCGGGGGGAACTATGGCTACACCTTC; CDR3: CASTSPGGNYGYTF
size: .; V: TRBV9; D: .; J: TRBJ1-4; DNA: TGTGCCAGCAGCGTGGAGGATACAACTAATGAAAAACTGTTTTTT; CDR3: CASSVEDTTNEKLFF
size: .; V: TRBV19; D: .; J: TRBJ2-3; DNA: TGTGCCAGTAGTATAGATACGGAGGGTCCCACAGATACGCAGTATTTT; CDR3: CASSIDTEGPTDTQYF
size: .; V: TRBV28; D: .; J: TRBJ2-7; DNA: TGTGCCAGCAGCACCCAGGGGTGGCAGGGGGGATACGAGCAGTACTTC; CDR3: CASSTQGWQGGYEQYF
size: .; V: TRBV9; D: TRBD2; J: TRBJ2-1; DNA: TGTGCCAGCACCCCGGGAGCGGGGGACAATGAGCAGTTCTTC; CDR3: CASTPGAGDNEQFF
size: few; V: TRBV5-6; D: TRBD2; J: TRBJ2-7; DNA: TGTGCCAGCAGCTTTTTAGTCGCCGCGGGGGTTTACGAGCAGTACTTC; CDR3: CASSFLVAAGVYEQYF
size: .; V: TRBV6-1; D: .; J: TRBJ1-4; DNA: TGTGCCAGCAGTGGGACTACGGGGTCTATTAATGAAAAACTGTTTTTT; CDR3: CASSGTTGSINEKLFF
size: once; V: TRBV29-1; D: .; J: TRBJ1-1; DNA: TGCAGCGTTGGGCGGGGGGGCGCTGACACTGAAGCTTTCTTT; CDR3: CSVGRGGADTEAFF
size: .; V: TRBV10-3; D: TRBD2; J: TRBJ2-1; DNA: TGTGCCATCAGTGAGTCTGGACTAGCGGGGGGATCCTACAATGAGCAGTTCTTC; CDR3: CAISESGLAGGSYNEQFF
size: .; V: TRBV14; D: .; J: TRBJ2-7; DNA: TGTGCCAGCAGTCACTCCTACGAGCAGTACTTC; CDR3: CASSHSYEQYF
size: .; V: TRBV19; D: .; J: TRBJ1-5; DNA: TGTGCCAGTAGTATAGGACGAAGGGGGGGATATAGCAATCAGCCCCAGCATTTT; CDR3: CASSIGRRGGYSNQPQHF
size: .; V: TRBV10-2; D: TRBD2; J: TRBJ2-3; DNA: TGCGCCAGCAGTGGGCTAGCGGGTATCACAGATACGCAGTATTTT; CDR3: CASSGLAGITDTQYF
size: few; V: TRBV27; D: TRBD2; J: TRBJ2-2; DNA: TGTGCCAGCAGTTCTTCTAGCGGGGGGCGTGTCGGGGAGCTGTTTTTT; CDR3: CASSSSSGGRVGELFF
size: .; V: TRBV5-1; D: .; J: TRBJ1-3; DNA: TGCGCCAGCAGCTACCCAGGCTCTGGAAACACCATATATTTT; CDR3: CASSYPGSGNTIYF
size: .; V: TRBV6-5; D: TRBD1; J: TRBJ2-5; DNA: TGTGCCAGCAGTGCCTCAGGGGGCGCGCCGGAGACCCAGTACTTC; CDR3: CASSASGGAPETQYF
size: .; V: TRBV7-3; D: .; J: TRBJ2-4; DNA: TGTGCCAGCAGCCCTAGTGGTAGCTCCAAAAACATTCAGTACTTC; CDR3: CASSPSGSSKNIQYF
size: .; V: TRBV28; D: .; J: TRBJ2-2; DNA: TGTGCCAGCAGTTTGCGGGGGCTGATAAAGTCCGGGGAGCTGTTTTTT; CDR3: CASSLRGLIKSGELFF
size: .; V: TRBV10-3; D: .; J: TRBJ1-4; DNA: TGTGCCATCACAGGCGGGGTTGGTGAAAAACTGTTTTTT; CDR3: CAITGGVGEKLFF
size: once; V: TRBV9; D: .; J: TRBJ2-2; DNA: TGTGCCAGCAACGCGAATCCGGGGGGCATCATCACCGGGGAGCTGTTTTTT; CDR3: CASNANPGGIITGELFF